These T cell receptor beta chains were read from a single sample in a study of T cell repertoires in cytomegalovirus infection. No antigen has been assigned to these receptors. In TCRdb, the reads were re-called with MiXCR into one record per CDR3 protein. The sample yields a few hundred thousand distinct CDR3 sequences, 40% seen once. The specimen was cultured PBMCs, collected from culture after CMV antigen stimulation. These receptors were collected from a human donor in good health (CMV status not recorded). Some clones in this sample may be carry-over from other donors' samples. Both conserved end residues are part of each CDR3.

TRBV7-8	TRBJ2-2	CASSFGWGRGTGELFF
TRBV6-1	TRBJ1-3	CASRARGYGNTIYF
TRBV15	TRBJ2-3	CATTSWGADTQYF
TRBV9	TRBJ2-3	CASSVGSGPTTDTQYF
TRBV20-1	TRBJ2-5	CSATQGSKETQYF
TRBV7-2	TRBJ2-7	CASSVLAESYEQYF
TRBV23-1	TRBJ2-7	CASSSRDRLAYEQYF
TRBV7-2	TRBJ2-7	CASSSTGTPREQYF
TRBV7-2	TRBJ2-1	CASSAQGGVGEQFF
TRBV28	TRBJ2-7	CASAGTPTYEQYF
TRBV6-6	TRBJ2-1	CASSEERGRWNEQFF
TRBV25-1	TRBJ1-2	CASSRGQGTAGYTF
TRBV11-1	TRBJ2-1	CASRDGRGARFLYNEQFF
TRBV2	TRBJ2-5	CASSPGAESQETQYF
TRBV7-2	TRBJ1-5	CASSLAKGIYQPQHF
TRBV24-1	TRBJ2-3	CATATGLAGGPDTQYF
TRBV29-1	TRBJ2-1	CSVAEREWLEQFF
TRBV7-2	TRBJ2-4	CASSPREAVAQYF
TRBV7-9	TRBJ2-7	CASSSTRSAYEQYF
TRBV7-9	TRBJ2-1	CASTRGDSSYNEQFF
TRBV12-3/TRBV12-4	TRBJ1-5	CASSLDGAWQPQHF
TRBV7-2	TRBJ2-3	CASSESPSTDTQYF
TRBV5-1	TRBJ1-2	CASNPAASNYGYTF
TRBV7-2	TRBJ2-7	CASSLALGGYYEQYF
TRBV7-2	TRBJ2-5	CASSLSGGFQETQYF
TRBV18	TRBJ1-5	CASSWAGTATNQPQHF
TRBV7-9	TRBJ1-1	CASSPTRTGVPGRAFF
TRBV7-2	TRBJ1-6	CARESRAGNSPLHF
TRBV12-3/TRBV12-4	TRBJ1-2	CASTVLLTGNYGYTF
TRBV7-2	TRBJ1-5	CASSSRTGPQHF
TRBV5-4	TRBJ2-3	CASSTGRGGTDTQYF
TRBV12-3/TRBV12-4	TRBJ1-4	CASSFLLQRGGEKLFF
TRBV27	TRBJ2-7	CASTLRGGPYEQYF
TRBV5-6	TRBJ1-6	CASSLEGAPGSPLHF
TRBV7-2	TRBJ2-5	CASSWKETQYF
TRBV7-2	TRBJ1-6	CASSSGMGYYNSPLHF
TRBV12-3/TRBV12-4	TRBJ2-4	CASSLAGRDIQYF
TRBV7-2	TRBJ1-6	CASRYRGSDPLHF
TRBV20-1	TRBJ2-6	CSARGGGGVTGANVLTF
TRBV11-3	TRBJ2-1	CASSFLLARGSYNEQFF
TRBV7-8	TRBJ1-1	CASSLARAQGTEAFF
TRBV12-3/TRBV12-4	TRBJ2-1	CASSFGLYNEQFF
TRBV27	TRBJ2-3	CASGLVSGTQYF
TRBV4-2	TRBJ2-3	CASSQAGPRGGDTQYF
TRBV18	TRBJ1-1	CASSLTSNTEAFF
TRBV5-4	TRBJ1-1	CASSATRTGGTEAFF
TRBV12-3/TRBV12-4	TRBJ2-7	CASIPSGRVYEQYF
TRBV13	TRBJ1-1	CASSWGRGNTEAFF
TRBV3-1	TRBJ1-2	CASSQDNFGRDDGYTF
TRBV2	TRBJ2-1	CASTRDRVTANEQFF